The rows below give T cell receptor beta chains drawn from one sample of a study of CD8 T cells in ankylosing spondylitis. In TCRdb, the 5' RACE reads were re-called with MiXCR into one record per CDR3 protein. The top ten clones hold 15% of a sample with about 160,000 distinct CDR3 sequences, under 55% of them seen once. The material sequenced was synovial fluid, either unsorted or a sorted T cell fraction (not recorded which). All receptors derive from a male donor with ankylosing spondylitis. CDR3s include the opening cysteine and the closing phenylalanine or tryptophan. A D gene is named only where the DNA matches it firmly. The size field is filled for only some rows; it gives once, few, many or a size class.

>TRBV7-9|.|.|TRBJ1-4
TGTGCCAGCAGCGAACAACAGGGAACAGATGAAAAACTGTTTTTT
CASSEQQGTDEKLFF
>TRBV6-1|.|.|TRBJ2-2
TGTGCCAGCTCCTTAACAGGGTGGGATTCCGGGGAGCTGTTTTTT
CASSLTGWDSGELFF
>TRBV4-3|TRBD2|.|TRBJ2-3
TGCGCCAGCAGCCAAGTAGGGGCGGGAGCCCACACAGATACGCAGTATTTT
CASSQVGAGAHTDTQYF
>TRBV7-2|.|few|TRBJ2-3
TGTGCCAGCAGCTTAATCCCTTCGGGGGCAGATACGCAGTATTTT
CASSLIPSGADTQYF
>TRBV6-2/TRBV6-3|.|.|TRBJ2-7
TGTGCCAGCAGTTACCCTCCAGACAGACCCTACGAGCAGTACTTC
CASSYPPDRPYEQYF
>TRBV9|.|.|TRBJ1-6
TGTGCCAGCAGCACAGGGAGCTCCTATAATTCACCCCTCCACTTT
CASSTGSSYNSPLHF
>TRBV10-3|TRBD2|.|TRBJ2-1
TGTGCCACAACCGGGGGGGTACACAATGAGCAGTTCTTC
CATTGGVHNEQFF
>TRBV7-2|.|few|TRBJ1-5
TGTGCCAGCAGCTTAGCGCTCGGTCAGCCCCAGCATTTT
CASSLALGQPQHF
>TRBV10-3|TRBD2|.|TRBJ2-1
TGTGCCATCGGAGCGGGGGGTTACTACAATGAGCAGTTCTTC
CAIGAGGYYNEQFF
>TRBV20-1|.|.|TRBJ1-1
TGCAGTGCTAGAGATTTGCAGGGCCATGGGAACACTGAAGCTTTCTTT
CSARDLQGHGNTEAFF
>TRBV7-9|TRBD2|.|TRBJ2-1
TGTGCCAGCAGCTTCGGGACTACCTACAATGAGCAGTTCTTC
CASSFGTTYNEQFF
>TRBV7-7|TRBD2|.|TRBJ2-3
TGTGCCAGCAGCCCCCGGGAGGACTTGCCAGATACGCAGTATTTT
CASSPREDLPDTQYF
>TRBV28|TRBD2|.|TRBJ2-7
TGTGCCAGCGGCCTTCTAGCGGGAGATGAGCAGTACTTC
CASGLLAGDEQYF
>TRBV28|TRBD1|.|TRBJ1-5
TGTGCCAGCAGCTTCTATGGGACAGGCAATCAGCCCCAGCATTTT
CASSFYGTGNQPQHF
>TRBV6-2/TRBV6-3|TRBD1|.|TRBJ1-1
TGTGCCAGCAGTTACTCGAGGGACAGGCCCACTGAAGCTTTCTTT
CASSYSRDRPTEAFF
>TRBV27|.|.|TRBJ2-4
TGTGCCAGCAGTTTATTCTTTCCCGATGCCCAGGGAGCCAAAAACATTCAGTACTTC
CASSLFFPDAQGAKNIQYF
>TRBV7-9|TRBD1|.|TRBJ2-7
TGTGCCAGCAGCTCCGGGACAGGGGAGGACGAGCAGTACTTC
CASSSGTGEDEQYF
>TRBV4-2|.|.|TRBJ1-1
TGTGCCAGCAGCCAAGAGGGTAGTGGGTCACCAGCTCTTGAAGCTTTCTTT
CASSQEGSGSPALEAFF
>TRBV7-2|TRBD2|.|TRBJ2-7
TGTGCCAGCAGCCCCCGAGCGGGAGTTCGTAACGAGCAGTACTTC
CASSPRAGVRNEQYF
>TRBV4-3|.|.|TRBJ2-2
TGCGCCAGCAGCCAAGATTTGGGGGACAACACCGGGGAGCTGTTTTTT
CASSQDLGDNTGELFF
>TRBV28|TRBD2|.|TRBJ2-2
TGTGCCAGCAGTTACGGGACTAGCTCACACACCGGGGAGCTGTTTTTT
CASSYGTSSHTGELFF
>TRBV9|.|few|TRBJ1-1
TGTGCCAGCAGCGTAGATGGGGCGGGAATTAACACTGAAGCTTTCTTT
CASSVDGAGINTEAFF
>TRBV20-1|.|.|TRBJ1-2
TGCAGTGCTAGAGCCCAGGGTGGGTCCGCCCTCTATGGCTACACCTTC
CSARAQGGSALYGYTF
>TRBV12-3/TRBV12-4|.|few|TRBJ1-1
TGTGCCAGCAGTTTATGGAACACTGAAGCTTTCTTT
CASSLWNTEAFF
>TRBV10-3|.|few|TRBJ2-1
TGTGCCACCAAGCGGTACAATGAGCAGTTCTTC
CATKRYNEQFF
>TRBV6-2/TRBV6-3|.|.|TRBJ2-1
TGTGCCAGCAGCCAACTTAGTTGGGAGACGTTCAATGAGCAGTTCTTC
CASSQLSWETFNEQFF
>TRBV12-3/TRBV12-4|.|few|TRBJ1-2
TGTGCCAGCAGTTTAGCGCTGGGCAGGCGCTATGGCTACACCTTC
CASSLALGRRYGYTF
>TRBV7-9|.|.|TRBJ1-2
TGTGCCAGCAAAAGACAGAGGGGCTATGGCTACACCTTC
CASKRQRGYGYTF
>TRBV4-1|TRBD2|.|TRBJ2-3
TGCGCCAGCAGCCAAGGGGAATTCTACGGGGGGGCCACAGATACGCAGTATTTT
CASSQGEFYGGATDTQYF
>TRBV4-1|TRBD2|many|TRBJ2-7
TGCGCCAGCAGCCAAGCGAGCGGGAGGGCCTACGAGCAGTACTTC
CASSQASGRAYEQYF
>TRBV7-8|.|many|TRBJ2-7
TGTGCCAGCAGCGAACCGGGCCAAGGACCACCGTACTTC
CASSEPGQGPPYF
>TRBV20-1|.|once|TRBJ2-7
TGCAGTGCTAGAGCCCCAACCCCGACTAGTAATGAGCAGTACTTC
CSARAPTPTSNEQYF
>TRBV10-3|.|once|TRBJ2-1
TGTGCCATCAGTGCCTTGGACGGGGAACCTTACAATGAGCAGTTCTTC
CAISALDGEPYNEQFF
>TRBV4-3|.|.|TRBJ1-1
TGCGCCAGCAGCCAAGGTGGGGGTTGGGACACTGAAGCTTTCTTT
CASSQGGGWDTEAFF
>TRBV12-3/TRBV12-4|.|few|TRBJ2-7
TGTGCCAGCAGTCCCGCGAGGGTGGACTACGAGCAGTACTTC
CASSPARVDYEQYF
>TRBV7-9|.|.|TRBJ1-1
TGTGCCAGCAGCGACAGGAGGTGGGACACTGAAGCTTTCTTT
CASSDRRWDTEAFF
>TRBV4-1|.|.|TRBJ1-5
TGCGCCAGCAGCCGGGCTGGGGGCCTTAGCAATCAGCCCCAGCATTTT
CASSRAGGLSNQPQHF